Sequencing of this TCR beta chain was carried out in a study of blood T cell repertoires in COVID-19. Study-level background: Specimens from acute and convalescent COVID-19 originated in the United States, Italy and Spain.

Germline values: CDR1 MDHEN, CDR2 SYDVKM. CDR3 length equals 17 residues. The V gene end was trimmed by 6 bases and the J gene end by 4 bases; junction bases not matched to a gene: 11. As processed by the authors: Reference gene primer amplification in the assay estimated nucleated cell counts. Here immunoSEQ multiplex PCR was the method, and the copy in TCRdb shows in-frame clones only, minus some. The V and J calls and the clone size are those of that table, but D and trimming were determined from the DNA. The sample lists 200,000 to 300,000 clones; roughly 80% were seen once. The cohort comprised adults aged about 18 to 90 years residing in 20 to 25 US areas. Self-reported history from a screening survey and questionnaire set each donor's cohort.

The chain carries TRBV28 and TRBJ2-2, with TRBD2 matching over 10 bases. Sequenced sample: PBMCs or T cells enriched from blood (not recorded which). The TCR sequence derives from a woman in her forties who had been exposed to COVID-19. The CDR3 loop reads CASSAAPSGGATGELFF. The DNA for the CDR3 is TGTGCCAGCAGCGCAGCCCCTAGCGGGGGAGCCACCGGGGAGCTGTTTTTT.